This TCR beta chain came from a study of Ad26.COV2.S vaccination and SARS-CoV-2 variants. Across the whole study: The study gave Ad26.COV2.S intramuscularly, once or twice 56 days apart.

Clones were read by immunoSEQ multiplex PCR, and TCRdb kept only the in-frame ones, dropping some. The repertoire holds roughly 300,000 clones, about 87% seen once, with approximately 5.9% in the top ten. As for this clone: Antigen: not known.

CDR1 is LNHDA and CDR2 is SQIVND in the germline V gene (reference sequence). Between the trimmed V and J ends, which lost 2 bases and 9 bases, there was a span of 17 bases. The CDR3 has 15 residues. The treatment: roughly 20 received Ad26.COV2.S at low or high dose, single or two shots; several received placebo; per-sample allocation not given. Samples came from day 63 after the first vaccine or placebo injection. Study-level points and caveats: The breadth of spike-specific CD8+ and CD4+ T cell responses after vaccination was reportedly substantial.

The specimen comprised peripheral blood, sampled in a trial of Ad26.COV2.S vaccine versus placebo. The sequence derives from a person between 18 and 65 years old who received the Ad26.COV2.S COVID-19 vaccine or a placebo. The chain joins TRBV19 to TRBJ1-5; D gene uncertain. CDR3 sequence reads: CASSIRGSLKGPQHF. The CDR3 coding sequence is TGTGCCAGTAGTATACGCGGCAGCCTCAAGGGGCCCCAGCATTTT.